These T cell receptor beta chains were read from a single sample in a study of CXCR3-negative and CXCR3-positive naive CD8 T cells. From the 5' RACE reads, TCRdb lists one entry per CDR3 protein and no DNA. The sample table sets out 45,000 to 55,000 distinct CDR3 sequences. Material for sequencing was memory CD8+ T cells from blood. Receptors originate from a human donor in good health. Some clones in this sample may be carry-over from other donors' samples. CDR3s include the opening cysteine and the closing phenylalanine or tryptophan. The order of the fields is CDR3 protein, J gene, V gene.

CDR3aa: CASSELPFGGNTGELFF
j_gene: TRBJ2-2
v_gene: TRBV2

CDR3aa: CATSGTGTTEAFF
j_gene: TRBJ1-1
v_gene: TRBV24-1

CDR3aa: CATLDRTNEKLFF
j_gene: TRBJ1-4
v_gene: TRBV15

CDR3aa: CASSSSQGKEAFF
j_gene: TRBJ1-1
v_gene: TRBV13

CDR3aa: CASSYSDLGGETQYF
j_gene: TRBJ2-5
v_gene: TRBV6-5

CDR3aa: CASSLSGDSYNEQFF
j_gene: TRBJ2-1
v_gene: TRBV7-9

CDR3aa: CASRVRGRGVNTEAFF
j_gene: TRBJ1-1
v_gene: TRBV13

CDR3aa: CASSETGQAIIEQFF
j_gene: TRBJ2-1
v_gene: TRBV6-6

CDR3aa: CSVAGNPNTGELFF
j_gene: TRBJ2-2
v_gene: TRBV29-1

CDR3aa: CASSLALSSYNEQFF
j_gene: TRBJ2-1
v_gene: TRBV7-8

CDR3aa: CASSYVSRNEQFF
j_gene: TRBJ2-1
v_gene: TRBV6-5

CDR3aa: CASSSRDRGDTIYF
j_gene: TRBJ1-3
v_gene: TRBV28

CDR3aa: CSAVSDSYEQYF
j_gene: TRBJ2-7
v_gene: TRBV29-1

CDR3aa: CASNGGSPNNEQFF
j_gene: TRBJ2-1
v_gene: TRBV6-5

CDR3aa: CSVEENYEQYF
j_gene: TRBJ2-7
v_gene: TRBV29-1

CDR3aa: CATSTPRTSTDNEQFF
j_gene: TRBJ2-1
v_gene: TRBV15

CDR3aa: CASSLSARGWSYNEQFF
j_gene: TRBJ2-1
v_gene: TRBV6-1

CDR3aa: CASSFSGAGETQYF
j_gene: TRBJ2-5
v_gene: TRBV6-6

CDR3aa: CSVEVPETSTDTQYF
j_gene: TRBJ2-3
v_gene: TRBV29-1

CDR3aa: CASSQPTGVYYNEQFF
j_gene: TRBJ2-1
v_gene: TRBV14

CDR3aa: CASSQGHEQYF
j_gene: TRBJ2-7
v_gene: TRBV4-1